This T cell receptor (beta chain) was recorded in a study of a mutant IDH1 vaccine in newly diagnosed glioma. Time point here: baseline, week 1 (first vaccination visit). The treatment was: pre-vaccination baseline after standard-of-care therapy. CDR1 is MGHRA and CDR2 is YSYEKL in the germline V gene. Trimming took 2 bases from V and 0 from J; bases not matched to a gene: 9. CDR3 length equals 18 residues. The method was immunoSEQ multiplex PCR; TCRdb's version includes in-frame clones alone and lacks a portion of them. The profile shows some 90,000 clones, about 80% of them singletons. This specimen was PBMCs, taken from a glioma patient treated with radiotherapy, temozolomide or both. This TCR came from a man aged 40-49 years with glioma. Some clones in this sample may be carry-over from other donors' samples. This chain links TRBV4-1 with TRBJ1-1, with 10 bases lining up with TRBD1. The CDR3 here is CASSQIPGTGELNTEAFF. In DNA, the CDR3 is TGCGCCAGCAGCCAAATTCCCGGGACAGGGGAGCTGAACACTGAAGCTTTCTTT.